This T cell receptor beta chain was observed in a study of regulatory T cells. The CDR3 sequence is 13 residues long. V was cut by 2 bases and J by 4 bases, with 9 bases left in between. CDR1 MDHEN and CDR2 SYDVKM come from the germline V gene. Amplification used 52 TRBV primers and 13 TRBJ primers. Sequenced by immunoSEQ multiplex PCR; TCRdb stores in-frame clones only, minus some. The table records some 10,000 clones, about 87% of them present only once. This TCR came from a person aged 18 to 35 with CD3G deficiency. The chain joins TRBV28 to TRBJ2-7; D is possibly TRBD1 (5 bases). The sequencing sample was made of CD8+ T cells sorted from blood. This chain's CDR3 is CASSLLQGYEQYF. CDR3 in DNA: TGTGCCAGCAGTTTACTCCAGGGTTACGAGCAGTACTTC.